This TCR beta chain was observed in a study of T-cell memory formation after mild COVID-19. Study-wide results and limits: Detection of some responders pre-infection suggested pre-existing cross-reactive memory T cells participated. Later expanders leaned toward CD4+, whereas clones contracting from day 15 to 85 were balanced CD4/CD8.

Unmatched junction bases numbered 11, after V lost 7 bases and J lost 0 bases. The CDR3 runs to 16 residues. On this clonotype itself: As yet, its antigen is unknown.

5'RACE with constant-segment primers built TCRalpha and TCRbeta cDNA libraries with UMIs. TCRdb analysed the 5' RACE reads with MiXCR anew, one entry per CDR3 protein. The sample lists almost 550,000 distinct CDR3 sequences; roughly 20% were seen once. The sequence came from an adult woman who had mild COVID-19 (a few samples of this study predate the infection). Cell type and time point are not known. The chain links TRBV12-3 or TRBV12-4 to TRBJ1-1, with TRBD1 identical over 7 bases. Sequencing was carried out using PBMCs or a T cell subset sorted from them (not recorded which). The CDR3 loop is CASNLGQTLMNTEAFF. CDR3 DNA sequence: TGTGCCAGCAACCTGGGACAGACCCTCATGAACACTGAAGCTTTCTTT.